The present TCR beta chain was sequenced within a study of beta chain features in type 1 diabetes. Isolated RNA was reverse transcribed in full, so expressed TCRB transcripts were sequenced. The method was immunoSEQ multiplex PCR; TCRdb's version includes in-frame clones alone and lacks a portion of them. The table lists 350,000 to 400,000 clones, around 12% of them singletons. The CDR3 runs 16 residues. The trim removed 4 bases at V and 2 bases at J, leaving 8 bases unmatched. From germline, CDR1 is SGHRS and CDR2 YFSETQ. On this clone: Antigen unknown.

Study outcomes and limitations: Type 1 diabetes patients had TCRB CDR3s that were shorter (moderately but significantly so) in all four CD4+ subsets.

The sequence was obtained from a woman aged 18-29 years with type 1 diabetes. The chain has TRBV5-1 and TRBJ2-5; 10 positions agree with TRBD2. Sequencing was performed on naive CD4+ T cells from blood. The CDR3 nucleotides read TGCGCCAGCAGCCGGGTCGGACTAGCGGCACAAGAGACCCAGTACTTC. Translating gives CASSRVGLAAQETQYF.